This T cell receptor (beta chain) was retrieved from a study of CD8 T cells in Susac syndrome. The CDR3 runs to 17 residues. With 0 bases removed from V and 4 bases from J, the gap between germline ends came to 19 bases. Germline loops: CDR1 DFQATT, CDR2 SNEGSKA (reference sequence). With random hexamers, reverse transcription was performed on about 0.5 to 1 ug of RNA. Coverage of TCR beta CDR3 amplification by immunoSEQ multiplex PCR extended to 54 Vbeta and 13 Jbeta. TCRdb re-called the immunoSEQ multiplex PCR reads with MiXCR, one entry per CDR3 protein. The top ten clones hold approximately 0.2% of a sample with 250,000 to 300,000 distinct CDR3 sequences, 85% of them seen once. Sequencing of TCR beta was undertaken in CD8+ and CD4+ T cells derived from blood. Control patients had untreated stable or active relapsing-remitting multiple sclerosis by revised McDonald criteria. TEMRA cells underwent FACS enrichment and CD8+ and CD4+ T cells underwent negative isolation.

The sequenced sample consisted of CD8+ T cells from PBMCs. The V gene is TRBV20-1, the J gene TRBJ2-1, with a weak D call TRBD2 (6 bases). This clonotype was obtained from a human donor with multiple sclerosis. The CDR3 bases are TGCAGTGCTAGAGAGCCTTATCCGGGACTGGCGTACAATGAGCAGTTCTTC. This codes for CSAREPYPGLAYNEQFF.